What follows are 19 T cell receptor beta chains derived from one specimen sequenced in a study of blood T cell repertoires in COVID-19. Assay used: immunoSEQ multiplex PCR; TCRdb lists only in-frame clones, some missing. This sample has 200,000 to 250,000 clones, with 83% found just once. The sequenced material came from peripheral blood. These receptors were taken from a woman aged 45-65 years with acute or convalescent COVID-19.

V and J are TRBV4-2 and TRBJ2-1, with 10 bases lining up with TRBD2. This CDR3 is built from 16 residues. J was trimmed by 8 bases and V by 2 bases; bases with no gene match: 9. Germline assignment: CDR1 LGHNA and CDR2 YNFKEQ. The CDR3: CASSQPAGGPVDEQFF. DNA for the CDR3: TGTGCCAGCAGCCAACCAGCGGGGGGGCCGGTCGATGAGCAGTTCTTC.

The table lists this clone with a count of one. V gene TRBV7-9 combines with J gene TRBJ1-1; 7 positions match TRBD1. The CDR3 consists of 14 residues. The germline V gene encodes CDR1 SEHNR and CDR2 FQNEAQ (reference sequence). Trimming took 4 bases from V and 10 from J; bases not matched to a gene: 12. This chain's CDR3 is CASSSQGPPAAAFF. In DNA form, the CDR3 reads TGTGCCAGCAGCTCACAGGGGCCCCCAGCTGCAGCTTTCTTT.

This chain joins TRBV7-3 and TRBJ2-3; TRBD1 might be the D (5 bases). Germline CDR1 SGHTA, CDR2 FQGTGA. This CDR3 has 17 amino acids. Trimming removed 0 bases from V and 4 bases from J, with 17 bases in between. This chain's CDR3 is CASSLTPGPTSSDTQYF. DNA for the CDR3: TGTGCCAGCAGCTTAACTCCAGGGCCCACGTCGTCAGATACGCAGTATTTT.

The chain couples TRBV4-1 to TRBJ1-2; weak D call: TRBD1 (6 bases). This CDR3 has 14 residues. Per the germline V gene, CDR1 is MGHRA and CDR2 is YSYEKL. Trimming took 5 bases from V and 5 from J, leaving 15 bases between them. Written as DNA, the CDR3 is TGCGCCAGCAGCACACCCGGGACAAATTATGGCTACACCTTC. Its protein product is CASSTPGTNYGYTF.

This sequence joins TRBV13 and TRBJ2-5, with D maybe TRBD1 (5 bases). The CDR3 contains 13 residues. Trimming pared 3 bases from V and 3 bases from J, leaving 8 bases between. Germline assignment: CDR1 PRHDT and CDR2 FYEKMQ (reference sequence). The chain's CDR3 is CASSFGQEETQYF. DNA for the CDR3: TGTGCCAGCAGCTTCGGACAAGAAGAGACCCAGTACTTC. The entire variable domain, with the rest obtained from reference TRBV13 and TRBJ2-5, is as follows: AAGVIQSPRHLIKEKRETATLKCYPIPRHDTVYWYQQGPGQDPQFLISFYEKMQSDKGSIPDRFSAQQFSDYHSELNMSSLELGDSALYFCASSFGQEETQYFGPGTRLLVL.

This chain connects TRBV9 to TRBJ1-1; D is uncertain. The CDR3 has 13 residues. Germline assignment: CDR1 SGDLS and CDR2 YYNGEE. The germline V and J ends were trimmed by 3 bases and 6 bases, with 12 bases remaining between them. The CDR3 bases are TGTGCCAGCAGCGCCCCCGGTTTGTCTGAAGCTTTCTTT. Amino acids: CASSAPGLSEAFF.

The chain has TRBV7-9 and TRBJ2-7, with D possibly matching TRBD2 (6 bases). The CDR3 sequence is 14 residues long. The V end lost 1 base, the J end lost 4 bases, and 11 bases lay between the germline ends. Germline V gene data show CDR1 as SEHNR and CDR2 as FQNEAQ (reference sequence). The CDR3 nucleotides read TGTGCCAGCAGCTTAGGGGGACTCGCTTACGAGCAGTACTTC. This encodes CASSLGGLAYEQYF.

The J gene is TRBJ1-3, the V gene TRBV6-5, with 7 bases aligning to TRBD1. Germline CDR1 reads MNHEY; CDR2 reads SVGAGI. V lost 6 bases and J lost 4; bases outside the gene matches: 3. The CDR3 consists of 13 residues. Here the CDR3 DNA reads TGTGCCAGCAGGGGGACAGTCGGAAACACCATATATTTT. Its protein is CASRGTVGNTIYF.

The chain is built from TRBV20-1 and TRBJ2-3; 11 bases fit TRBD2. This CDR3 is built from 15 residues. Germline trimming cut 3 bases from V and 2 bases from J; bases unmatched to any gene: 4. Germline CDR1 DFQATT, CDR2 SNEGSKA (reference sequence). DNA for the CDR3: TGCAGTGCTAGTGCTAGCGGGGGGTTCACAGATACGCAGTATTTT. Translating it yields CSASASGGFTDTQYF.

This chain joins TRBV15 and TRBJ2-1; TRBD2 agrees at 10 bases. Germline assignment: CDR1 LNHNV and CDR2 YYDKDF (reference sequence). V shed 5 bases and J 8 bases; nucleotides not matched to a gene: 6. The CDR3 is 14 amino acids. CDR3 sequence (DNA): TGTGCCACCAGCTCCCTTGGGACTAGCGATGAGCAGTTCTTC. The encoded protein is CATSSLGTSDEQFF.

CDR3 nucleotide sequence: TGTGCCAGCAGCTTGGACAGAAATCAGCCCCAGCATTTT. This translates into CASSLDRNQPQHF. The V gene is TRBV7-8, the J gene TRBJ1-5, with TRBD1 as a possible D gene (6 bases). The V end lost 3 bases, the J end lost 4 bases, and 7 bases lay between the germline ends. This CDR3 has 13 residues. The germline V gene has CDR1 SGHVS and CDR2 FQNEAQ.

A remark on this clone: The same CDR3 can be traced to other DNA sequences in this sample. The chain combines TRBV5-1 with TRBJ1-2; TRBD1 matches at 9 bases. The junction had 1 base not matched to a gene; V was cut back by 2 bases and J by 2 bases. The germline V gene encodes CDR1 SGHRS and CDR2 YFSETQ. This CDR3 has 14 residues. In nucleotides, the CDR3 is TGCGCCAGCAGCTTAACAGGGGGCAACTATGGCTACACCTTC. Its protein product is CASSLTGGNYGYTF.

This rearrangement joins TRBV18 to TRBJ2-7; TRBD1 might be the D (5 bases). Trimming took 6 bases from V and 6 from J, leaving 21 bases between them. The germline gives CDR1 KGHSH, CDR2 LQKENI. CDR3 length equals 15 residues. The chain's CDR3 is CASSPQPGPTGEQYF. CDR3 nucleotide sequence: TGTGCCAGCTCCCCGCAGCCAGGGCCTACGGGCGAGCAGTACTTC.

The rearrangement joins TRBV28 to TRBJ2-5; tentative D call: TRBD1 (6 bases). Germline values: CDR1 MDHEN, CDR2 SYDVKM. V dropped 3 bases and J dropped 3 bases, with 14 bases sitting between them. The CDR3 has 15 residues. The CDR3 loop reads CASSFTLGGKETQYF. Written as DNA, the CDR3 is TGTGCCAGCAGTTTTACTTTAGGGGGTAAAGAGACCCAGTACTTC.

The chain couples TRBV28 to TRBJ1-6; unclear D gene. This CDR3 is built from 16 residues. V lost 1 base and J 2 bases, leaving 9 bases between the germline ends. Per the germline V gene, CDR1 is MDHEN and CDR2 is SYDVKM. The CDR3 DNA follows: TGTGCCAGCAGTTTATCTGGGAGTCCCTATAATTCACCCCTCCACTTT. This sequence encodes CASSLSGSPYNSPLHF.

The chain recombines TRBV4-1 with TRBJ2-1; 14 nucleotides match TRBD2. CDR1 and CDR2 (germline): MGHRA, YSYEKL. V shed 4 bases and J 9 bases; nucleotides not matched to a gene: 8. The CDR3 runs 16 residues. The CDR3 bases are TGCGCCAGCAGCCTTGGGACTAGCGGGGGCGGGAGTGAGCAGTTCTTC. Protein product: CASSLGTSGGGSEQFF.

CDR3 nucleotides: TGTGCCAGCAGGCGGGGGGAAGAGACCCAGTACTTC. Translation gives CASRRGEETQYF. J is TRBJ2-5 and V is TRBV11-1, with 8 bases matching TRBD2. The J segment lost 3 bases and the V segment lost 6 bases, leaving 0 bases of the junction unmatched. The germline CDR1 and CDR2 sequences are SGHAT and FQDESV (reference sequence). The CDR3 totals 12 residues.

This clone appeared a few times. The gene calls are TRBV28 and TRBJ2-5; TRBD1 agrees at 9 bases. Trimming cost V 5 bases and J 5 bases; bases outside gene matches: 9. This CDR3 has 15 residues. Germline V gene sequence: CDR1 MDHEN, CDR2 SYDVKM. The CDR3 region is CASSLRTGARETQYF. CDR3 sequence (DNA): TGTGCCAGCAGTCTCCGGACAGGGGCTAGGGAGACCCAGTACTTC.

The chain combines TRBV5-5 with TRBJ1-5, with D maybe TRBD1 (6 bases). The CDR3 has 14 amino acids. The V gene's germline CDR1 is SGHKS and CDR2 YYEKEE (reference sequence). V gave up 5 bases and J gave up 3 bases, with 12 bases separating them. The CDR3 region has the DNA TGTGCCAGCAGTCTTACAGGGACCAATCAGCCCCAGCATTTT. Its protein is CASSLTGTNQPQHF. The full variable domain, its missing parts supplied by reference TRBV5-5 and TRBJ1-5, is DAGVTQSPTHLIKTRGQQVTLRCSPISGHKSVSWYQQVLGQGPQFIFQYYEKEERGRGNFPDRFSARQFPNYSSELNVNALLLGDSALYLCASSLTGTNQPQHFGDGTRLSIL.